The 13 T cell receptor beta chains reported below all come from one sample, sequenced in a study of cytomegalovirus exposure and HLA in healthy donors. The data were produced by immunoSEQ multiplex PCR, yet TCRdb's version contains in-frame clones alone and is incomplete. The sample shows roughly 200,000 clones, about 80% of them seen only once. Material: PBMCs. The receptors originated from a woman aged 18-30 years in good health and CMV-seropositive.

V and J are TRBV10-3 and TRBJ2-7; 10 bases fit TRBD1. The CDR3 sequence is 16 residues long. Per germline, CDR1 ENHRY and CDR2 SYGVKD. The trim removed 6 bases at V and 2 bases at J, leaving 10 bases unmatched. The DNA for the CDR3 is TGTGCCATCAGCGTATGGGACAGGGGACCTACCTACGAGCAGTACTTC. Translated, it gives CAISVWDRGPTYEQYF.

The chain uses TRBV7-2 and TRBJ1-6, with D maybe TRBD1 (5 bases). CDR3 length equals 13 residues. From germline, CDR1 is SGHTA and CDR2 FQGNSA. V shed 5 bases and J shed 6 bases, with 8 bases lying between them. CDR3 in amino acids: CASSTTANSPLHF. The CDR3 nucleotides are TGTGCCAGCAGCACGACAGCTAATTCACCCCTCCACTTT.

This chain links TRBV19 with TRBJ1-2, with 9 bases identical to TRBD1. Germline CDR1 and CDR2: LNHDA and SQIVND (reference sequence). There are 15 residues in the CDR3. The J segment lost 3 bases and the V segment lost 7 bases, leaving 9 bases of the junction unmatched. The CDR3 nucleotides are TGTGCCAGTAAAACAGGGGGCGTTTTGTACTATGGCTACACCTTC. Amino acid sequence: CASKTGGVLYYGYTF.

For this clone: Other nucleotide sequences from this sample produce the same CDR3. The V and J genes are TRBV6-1 and TRBJ1-1; no definite D call. V was trimmed by 3 bases and J by 4 bases, leaving 6 bases between them. CDR1 is MNHNS, CDR2 SASEGT, per germline. This CDR3 spans 12 amino acids. CDR3 coding DNA: TGTGCCAGCAGTGAGGGAGGCACTGAAGCTTTCTTT. It is translated as CASSEGGTEAFF.

In its sample, this clone was seen once. The germline gene is not matched at one end of the junction; a read error may be the cause. The chain is built from TRBV11-2 and TRBJ2-5; 9 nucleotides line up with TRBD2. Germline-derived CDR1 and CDR2 are SGHAT and FQNNGV. This CDR3 has 11 residues. DNA for the CDR3: TGTGCCAGCAGCTACGGACTAGCGAAGGACTTC. Its translation is CASSYGLAKDF.

This chain uses TRBV11-2 with TRBJ2-3; 7 nucleotides match TRBD2. Germline CDR1 SGHAT, CDR2 FQNNGV. The CDR3 loop spans 15 amino acids. The ends lost 2 bases at V and 1 base at J; junction bases unmatched: 3. CDR3 residues: CASSLSLAGTDTQYF. DNA for the CDR3: TGTGCCAGCAGCTTAAGTCTAGCGGGCACAGATACGCAGTATTTT.

This chain uses TRBV7-8 with TRBJ1-1, with 9 bases aligning to TRBD1. V lost 5 bases to trimming and J lost 3 bases; unmatched junction nucleotides: 4. The CDR3 length is 14 residues. The germline V gene has CDR1 SGHVS and CDR2 FQNEAQ. The CDR3 is CASSGQGRHTEAFF. The CDR3 DNA is TGTGCCAGCAGCGGACAGGGGAGGCACACTGAAGCTTTCTTT. Complete variable domain (other parts from reference TRBV7-8 and TRBJ1-1): GAGVSQSPRYKVAKRGQDVALRCDPISGHVSLFWYQQALGQGPEFLTYFQNEAQLDKSGLPSDRFFAERPEGSVSTLKIQRTQQEDSAVYLCASSGQGRHTEAFFGQGTRLTVV.

The rearrangement joins TRBV7-3 to TRBJ2-1; D not resolved. The CDR3 sequence is 14 residues long. V lost 2 bases to trimming and J lost 7 bases, with 12 bases between them. CDR1 and CDR2 from the germline V gene are SGHTA and FQGTGA. CDR3 protein: CASSLGDAGNEQFF. The DNA of the CDR3 is TGTGCCAGCAGCTTAGGAGATGCCGGGAATGAGCAGTTCTTC.

This chain uses TRBV9 with TRBJ2-1, with 13 bases identical to TRBD2. V gave up 3 bases and J gave up 9 bases; unmatched junction bases: 12. There are 17 residues in the CDR3. Per the germline V gene, CDR1 is SGDLS and CDR2 is YYNGEE. CDR3 region: CASSAQLAGGPLGEQFF. The DNA of the CDR3 is TGTGCCAGCAGCGCCCAACTAGCGGGGGGGCCCCTGGGTGAGCAGTTCTTC.

The rearrangement uses TRBV6-5 and TRBJ1-1; weak D call: TRBD1 (6 bases). The V and J ends lost 0 bases and 8 bases respectively, with 10 bases between them. The CDR3 loop spans 13 amino acids. Germline V gene lookup returns CDR1 MNHEY and CDR2 SVGAGI. CDR3: CASSYSDQGEAFF. CDR3 coding DNA: TGTGCCAGCAGTTACTCCGACCAGGGGGAAGCTTTCTTT.

The chain uses TRBV7-8 and TRBJ2-1, with D tentatively TRBD2 (7 bases). In germline, CDR1 is SGHVS, CDR2 FQNEAQ. The CDR3 loop spans 14 amino acids. The ends were cut back, 9 bases at V and 6 bases at J, with 18 bases in the middle. The CDR3 DNA reads as TGTGCCAGTACCTTAGGGGGGGTAACCAATGAGCAGTTCTTC. Translation gives CASTLGGVTNEQFF.

V usage is TRBV19 and J usage is TRBJ2-7; 7 positions match TRBD1. The germline gives CDR1 LNHDA, CDR2 SQIVND (reference sequence). Germline trimming cut 5 bases from V and 2 bases from J; bases unmatched to any gene: 12. This CDR3 has 16 amino acids. CDR3 region: CASSHPTGFGTYEQYF. CDR3 sequence (DNA): TGTGCCAGTAGTCACCCGACAGGGTTCGGGACCTACGAGCAGTACTTC.

This rearrangement joins TRBV6-1 to TRBJ1-1; 8 positions agree with TRBD1. J was trimmed by 4 bases and V by 8 bases; bases with no gene match: 6. Per germline, CDR1 MNHNS and CDR2 SASEGT. The length of the CDR3 is 13 residues. The CDR3, as DNA: TGTGCCAGCTCTCAGACAGGGGCCACTGAAGCTTTCTTT. Amino acid sequence: CASSQTGATEAFF.